One T cell receptor beta chain is described in this entry. The germline gives CDR1 MDHEN, CDR2 SYDVKM. V dropped 1 base and J dropped 5; count of bases not matched to a gene: 6. CDR3 length equals 15 residues. The table came from immunoSEQ multiplex PCR; TCRdb's copy has only in-frame clones and leaves some out. Here the sample spans tens of thousands of clones, around 79% being singletons. The sample originates from a study of blood T cell repertoires in COVID-19. Study at large: T cells, B-cell-depleted T cells, or PBMCs provided the cDNA or gDNA that served as material.

The sequenced sample was peripheral blood. The receptor was derived from a human donor in a cohort sampled during active COVID-19. The V call is TRBV28, the J call TRBJ2-7; 9 nucleotides line up with TRBD1. The CDR3 DNA reads as TGTGCCAGCAGTTTATCCCACAGGGGGCCTAACGAGCAGTACTTC. The encoded protein is CASSLSHRGPNEQYF.